The 18 T cell receptor beta chains listed next were all sequenced from one sample in a study of blood T cell repertoires in COVID-19. The repertoire was sequenced with immunoSEQ multiplex PCR; TCRdb's copy has only in-frame clones and lacks some. The data contain about 200,000 clones, around four fifths of them singletons. The sample taken for sequencing was peripheral blood. The receptors were gathered from a man aged 55 to 70 with COVID-19, enrolled during active disease.

CDR3 sequence reads: CASSPEIRGRELFF. Written as DNA, the CDR3 is TGTGCCAGCTCACCGGAGATTCGCGGGCGGGAGCTGTTTTTT. The V call is TRBV18, the J call TRBJ2-2; possibly TRBD2 for D (5 bases). Trimming removed 3 bases at V and 9 bases at J, with 14 bases between. CDR3 length: 14 residues. Germline V gene sequence: CDR1 KGHSH, CDR2 LQKENI.

The V gene is TRBV10-3, the J gene TRBJ1-3; D gene uncertain. Germline values: CDR1 ENHRY, CDR2 SYGVKD. The CDR3 spans 13 residues. Trimming removed 11 bases from V and 5 bases from J, with 16 bases in between. This chain's CDR3 is CASGSGERNTIYF. The DNA of the CDR3 is TGTGCCTCCGGGTCCGGCGAGCGAAACACCATATATTTT.

This clone was picked up a small number of times. This sequence joins TRBV6-5 and TRBJ1-1, with 7 bases lining up with TRBD1. The length of the CDR3 is 15 residues. J gave up 4 bases and V 0 bases, and 5 bases lay outside the gene matches. Looked up from germline, CDR1 is MNHEY and CDR2 is SVGAGI. The CDR3 DNA sequence: TGTGCCAGCAGTTACTCTGCAGGGGGATTCACTGAAGCTTTCTTT. Translating it yields CASSYSAGGFTEAFF.

This chain connects TRBV6-5 to TRBJ1-5; 9 bases align to TRBD1. The CDR3 loop spans 15 amino acids. J gave up 0 bases and V 6 bases, and 3 bases lay outside the gene matches. Germline values: CDR1 MNHEY, CDR2 SVGAGI. The CDR3 is CASRGTGYSNQPQHF. CDR3 DNA: TGTGCCAGCAGGGGGACAGGGTATAGCAATCAGCCCCAGCATTTT.

This chain uses TRBV27 with TRBJ2-7; D is possibly TRBD1 (6 bases). Germline CDR1 is MNHEY and CDR2 is SMNVEV (reference sequence). V was trimmed by 5 bases and J by 0 bases, leaving 14 bases between them. The CDR3 contains 15 residues. CDR3 nucleotides: TGTGCCAGCAGTCCCATGACAGGCTTCTCCTACGAGCAGTACTTC. Residues: CASSPMTGFSYEQYF.

The chain employs TRBV28 and TRBJ1-5; no clear D gene. This CDR3 contains 13 residues. Looked up from germline, CDR1 is MDHEN and CDR2 is SYDVKM. V lost 2 bases to trimming and J lost 6 bases, with 8 bases between them. CDR3 nucleotides: TGTGCCAGCAGTTTAAGGACTACTCAGCCCCAGCATTTT. Residues: CASSLRTTQPQHF.

This clone was found a few times. The chain couples TRBV6-1 to TRBJ1-6; D is unclear. The CDR3 runs to 13 residues. The ends were cut back, 2 bases at V and 9 bases at J, with 8 bases in the middle. Germline values: CDR1 MNHNS, CDR2 SASEGT. In DNA, the CDR3 is TGTGCCAGCAGTGAACAACGGTTTTCACCCCTCCACTTT. It specifies CASSEQRFSPLHF.

This clone showed up just once. The chain links TRBV5-5 to TRBJ2-3; D is undetermined. V was trimmed by 2 bases and J by 4 bases, leaving 8 bases between them. CDR1 is SGHKS, CDR2 YYEKEE, per germline (reference sequence). The CDR3 length is 13 residues. CDR3 DNA: TGTGCCAGCAGCTTCTCAGGCGCAGATACGCAGTATTTT. It yields the protein CASSFSGADTQYF.

The rearrangement links TRBV9 to TRBJ2-2, with D unresolved. The CDR3 has 14 residues. CDR1 is SGDLS and CDR2 is YYNGEE in the germline V gene. The V gene lost 0 bases and the J gene lost 4 bases, with 7 bases spanning the gap. The DNA for the CDR3 is TGTGCCAGCAGCGTAGCTAGTGGCACCGGGGAGCTGTTTTTT. It yields the protein CASSVASGTGELFF. Supplemented by reference TRBV9 and TRBJ2-2, the full variable domain reads DSGVTQTPKHLITATGQRVTLRCSPRSGDLSVYWYQQSLDQGLQFLIQYYNGEERAKGNILERFSAQQFPDLHSELNLSSLELGDSALYFCASSVASGTGELFFGEGSRLTVL.

The rearrangement joins TRBV15 to TRBJ2-1; 9 bases map to TRBD1. Germline V gives CDR1 LNHNV, CDR2 YYDKDF (reference sequence). J was trimmed by 10 bases and V by 6 bases; bases with no gene match: 16. This CDR3 region has 16 residues. The CDR3 sequence is CATSPGRGTGSWEQFF. Written as DNA, the CDR3 is TGTGCCACCAGTCCCGGAAGGGGGACAGGGTCATGGGAGCAGTTCTTC.

The genes are TRBV10-3 and TRBJ2-3; a weak D match, TRBD1 (6 bases). The CDR3 has 13 residues. The germline gives CDR1 ENHRY, CDR2 SYGVKD. Trimming took off 10 bases at V and 0 bases at J, with 11 bases between the two ends. This chain's CDR3 is CATEQGSTDTQYF. CDR3 nucleotides: TGTGCCACCGAACAGGGTAGCACAGATACGCAGTATTTT.

The chain combines TRBV6-5 with TRBJ2-3; a possible D gene is TRBD1 (5 bases). CDR1 is MNHEY and CDR2 is SVGAGI in the germline V gene. V lost 7 bases, J lost 5 bases, and 13 bases lay in between. The length of the CDR3 is 13 residues. The CDR3 DNA follows: TGTGCCAGCAAAGAAGAAGGGGTAGATACGCAGTATTTT. As protein: CASKEEGVDTQYF.

The rearrangement links TRBV28 to TRBJ2-2; 8 bases map to TRBD2. The CDR3 consists of 15 residues. The V gene's germline CDR1 is MDHEN and CDR2 SYDVKM. V was clipped by 5 bases and J by 6 bases; unmatched bases: 8. This CDR3 reads CASSPGAAGAGELFF. The CDR3 DNA sequence: TGTGCCAGCAGTCCGGGGGCAGCGGGGGCCGGGGAGCTGTTTTTT.

The chain links TRBV10-3 to TRBJ2-7; 10 bases are a match to TRBD2. V trimming: 10 bases; J trimming: 1 base; junction bases outside the gene matches: 4. The germline V gene has CDR1 ENHRY and CDR2 SYGVKD. The CDR3 covers 13 residues. The CDR3 nucleotides are TGTGCCAGTCTAGCGGGAGCATCCTACGAGCAGTACTTC. Protein product: CASLAGASYEQYF.

This clone was observed a single time. V is TRBV3-1 (or the pseudogene TRBV3-2) and J is TRBJ2-7; D might be TRBD2 (6 bases). Per germline, CDR1 LGHDT and CDR2 YNNKEL (reference sequence). V gave up 2 bases and J gave up 5 bases, with 16 bases separating them. This CDR3 is 15 amino acids long. CDR3 bases: TGTGCCAGCAGCCAAACCCCCGGGAGAGGGGACGAGCAGTACTTC. Encoded protein: CASSQTPGRGDEQYF.

The chain employs TRBV24-1 and TRBJ2-5, with 11 bases matching TRBD1. The length of the CDR3 is 16 residues. V dropped 4 bases and J dropped 5; count of bases not matched to a gene: 8. Germline CDR1 reads KGHDR; CDR2 reads SFDVKD. CDR3 region: CATSDTGTGGGETQYF. In DNA, the CDR3 is TGTGCCACCAGTGACACTGGGACAGGGGGTGGTGAGACCCAGTACTTC.

The chain combines TRBV4-2 with TRBJ1-6; weak D call: TRBD1 (6 bases). This CDR3 has 16 residues. Per the germline V gene, CDR1 is LGHNA and CDR2 is YNFKEQ. Trimming removed 1 base at V and 11 bases at J, with 18 bases between. The CDR3 nucleotides are TGTGCCAGCAGCCAAGCCCGGGGGGGGGCCCGGGCACCCCTCCACTTT. Protein sequence: CASSQARGGARAPLHF.

V usage is TRBV7-2 and J usage is TRBJ2-7, with TRBD1 as a possible D gene (5 bases). The V gene's germline CDR1 is SGHTA and CDR2 FQGNSA. With 1 base removed from V and 3 bases from J, the gap between germline ends came to 7 bases. The CDR3 runs 13 residues. In DNA, the CDR3 is TGTGCCAGCAGCTTAGGGGGCCTCTACGAGCAGTACTTC. Protein sequence: CASSLGGLYEQYF.